These 10 T cell receptor beta chains share one sample of origin, sequenced in a study of cytomegalovirus exposure and HLA in healthy donors. It was with 60 Vbeta and 13 Jbeta primers that the PCR ran. Data came from immunoSEQ multiplex PCR; TCRdb stores just in-frame clones and leaves some out. In the table there are some 120,000 clones, about four fifths of which are singletons. Sequences were obtained from PBMCs. These receptors originate from a woman in her thirties or forties in good health and CMV-seropositive.

The chain couples TRBV16 to TRBJ2-7, with 8 nucleotides matching TRBD1. Germline V lookup: CDR1 KGHSY, CDR2 FQNENV. CDR3 length: 15 amino acids. V was pared by 4 bases and J by 1 base, with 6 bases of the junction left unmatched. The CDR3 loop is CASSPDRGESYEQYF. DNA for the CDR3: TGTGCCAGCAGCCCAGACAGGGGTGAATCCTACGAGCAGTACTTC.

The V gene is TRBV9, the J gene TRBJ2-6; D is possibly TRBD2 (5 bases). V lost 7 bases to trimming and J lost 2 bases, with 13 bases between them. In germline, CDR1 is SGDLS, CDR2 YYNGEE. This CDR3 has 15 amino acids. CDR3 nucleotide sequence: TGTGCCAGCGGGCGAGAGGGCGCTGGGGCCAACGTCCTGACTTTC. As protein: CASGREGAGANVLTF.

The V call is TRBV9, the J call TRBJ2-1; TRBD1 aligns across 7 bases. The CDR3 is 14 residues long. Per the germline V gene, CDR1 is SGDLS and CDR2 is YYNGEE. V shed 8 bases and J 7 bases; nucleotides not matched to a gene: 12. CDR3 nucleotide sequence: TGTGCCAGTACAAAGACAGGGACCATGAATGAGCAGTTCTTC. Encoded protein: CASTKTGTMNEQFF.

This clone was detected a few times. This chain links TRBV4-3 with TRBJ1-5, with 7 positions matching TRBD1. With V trimmed by 4 bases and J by 7 bases, 7 bases remained unmatched. Germline V gene lookup returns CDR1 LGHNA and CDR2 YSLEER. This CDR3 comprises 14 residues. The CDR3 spells CASSPQGMGQPQHF. In DNA form, the CDR3 reads TGCGCCAGCAGCCCACAGGGGATGGGACAGCCCCAGCATTTT.

The V gene is TRBV25-1, the J gene TRBJ2-5; 7 nucleotides agree with TRBD1. The CDR3 loop spans 17 amino acids. Germline CDR1 reads MGHDK; CDR2 reads SYGVNS. V was pared by 6 bases and J by 0 bases, with 13 bases of the junction left unmatched. The DNA for the CDR3 is TGTGCCAGCAGCACATGGGGACAGAATTCGCACCAAGAGACCCAGTACTTC. It yields the protein CASSTWGQNSHQETQYF.

As for this clone: Other DNA sequences from this sample encode an identical CDR3 as well. The CDR3 DNA sequence: TGTGCCAGCAGTTATAGGCGGGAGCACCCCTACGAGCAGTACTTC. This encodes CASSYRREHPYEQYF. The V gene is TRBV6-5, the J gene TRBJ2-7; 7 bases agree with TRBD2. Germline-derived CDR1 and CDR2 are MNHEY and SVGAGI. After removal of 3 bases from V and 2 bases from J, the junction contained 7 bases not matched to a gene. This CDR3 contains 15 residues.

V gene TRBV15 combines with J gene TRBJ2-7, with 7 bases identical to TRBD2. Germline V CDR1 and CDR2: LNHNV, YYDKDF (reference sequence). CDR3 length equals 14 residues. Unmatched junction bases numbered 6, after V lost 0 bases and J lost 7 bases. The CDR3, as DNA: TGTGCCACCAGCAGAGATCCAGGGACTATTGAGCAGTACTTC. Its protein is CATSRDPGTIEQYF.

This chain connects TRBV5-5 to TRBJ1-1; D possibly corresponds to TRBD1 (5 bases). V dropped 0 bases and J dropped 11 bases, with 17 bases sitting between them. Germline V gene sequence: CDR1 SGHKS, CDR2 YYEKEE (reference sequence). CDR3 size: 14 residues. The CDR3 loop reads CASSLEPQGTGAFF. The CDR3 DNA follows: TGTGCCAGCAGCTTGGAACCACAAGGGACTGGTGCTTTCTTT.

V is TRBV10-3 and J is TRBJ2-1; TRBD2 agrees at 12 bases. Germline-derived CDR1 and CDR2 are ENHRY and SYGVKD. CDR3 length equals 16 residues. V lost 3 bases, J lost 7 bases, and 7 bases stayed unmatched. CDR3 residues: CAISDQTSGSRNEQFF. CDR3 coding DNA: TGTGCCATCAGTGACCAGACTAGCGGGAGTCGGAATGAGCAGTTCTTC.

The J gene is TRBJ2-5, the V gene TRBV2, with TRBD2 matching over 13 bases. The better agreement between TRBJ2-7 and the DNA end casts doubt on the J call. Germline assignment: CDR1 SNHLY and CDR2 FYNNEI. The CDR3 runs to 14 residues. CDR3 residues: CANQGLAGRYEQYF. DNA of the CDR3: TGTGCCAACCAGGGACTAGCGGGAAGGTACGAGCAGTACTTC.